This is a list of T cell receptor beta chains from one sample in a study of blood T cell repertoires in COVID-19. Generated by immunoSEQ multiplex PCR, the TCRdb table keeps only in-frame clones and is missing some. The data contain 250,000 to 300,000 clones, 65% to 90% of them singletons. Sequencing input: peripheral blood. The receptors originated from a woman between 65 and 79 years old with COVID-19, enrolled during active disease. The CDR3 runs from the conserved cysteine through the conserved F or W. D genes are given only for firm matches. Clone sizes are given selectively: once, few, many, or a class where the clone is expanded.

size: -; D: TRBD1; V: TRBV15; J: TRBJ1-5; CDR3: CATSRDGDSHQPQHF; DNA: TGTGCCACCAGCAGAGACGGGGACAGTCATCAGCCCCAGCATTTT
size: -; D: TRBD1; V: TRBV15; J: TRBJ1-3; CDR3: CATSRFDRAGNTIYF; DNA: TGTGCCACCAGCAGATTTGACAGGGCTGGAAACACCATATATTTT
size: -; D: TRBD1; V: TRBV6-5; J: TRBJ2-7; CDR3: CASSSQGQDTYEQYF; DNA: TGTGCCAGCAGCAGTCAGGGACAGGACACCTACGAGCAGTACTTC
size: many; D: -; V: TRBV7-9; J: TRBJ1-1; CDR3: CASSYQGGNTEAFF; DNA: TGTGCCAGCAGCTATCAGGGAGGGAACACTGAAGCTTTCTTT
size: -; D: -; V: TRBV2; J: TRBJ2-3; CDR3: CASSEAGGRTGTQYF; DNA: TGTGCCAGCAGTGAAGCGGGGGGACGGACGGGTACGCAGTATTTT
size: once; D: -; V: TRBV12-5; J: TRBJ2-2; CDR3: CASLASGELFF; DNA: TGTGCCTCTCTGGCCTCCGGGGAGCTGTTTTTT
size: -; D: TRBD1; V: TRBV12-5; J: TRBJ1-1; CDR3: CASGPTGTGHTEAFF; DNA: TGTGCTAGTGGTCCCACAGGGACAGGGCACACTGAAGCTTTCTTT
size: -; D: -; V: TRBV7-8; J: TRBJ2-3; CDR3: CASSLGLHSDTQYF; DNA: TGTGCCAGCAGCTTGGGACTCCACTCAGATACGCAGTATTTT
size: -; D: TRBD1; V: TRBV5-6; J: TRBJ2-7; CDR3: CASSRGSGTGYEQYF; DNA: TGTGCCAGCAGCCGGGGGTCCGGGACAGGCTACGAGCAGTACTTC
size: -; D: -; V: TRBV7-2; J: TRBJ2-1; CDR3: CASSHAAPQEQFF; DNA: TGTGCCAGCAGCCACGCGGCCCCCCAGGAGCAGTTCTTC
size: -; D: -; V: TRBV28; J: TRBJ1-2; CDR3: CASITGGYDGYTF; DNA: TGTGCCAGCATCACGGGGGGTTATGATGGCTACACCTTC